A single sample gave rise to the 6 T cell receptor beta chains below, sequenced in a study of T cell changes during pregnancy in multiple sclerosis. The protocol was immunoSEQ multiplex PCR, while the TCRdb copy is restricted to in-frame clones and leaves out a portion. Here the sample spans about 64,000 clones, roughly 91% being singletons. The specimen was peripheral blood, collected in the second trimester of pregnancy. Every receptor here comes from a female donor in good health, enrolled as a control in a pregnancy study.

The chain links TRBV25-1 to TRBJ1-1; tentatively, D is TRBD1 (5 bases). The CDR3 runs 14 residues. Trimming shortened V by 0 bases and J by 11 bases, and 16 bases separated the two germline ends. CDR1 is MGHDK and CDR2 is SYGVNS in the germline V gene. The CDR3 is CASSEYRTSGGAFF. The CDR3 coding sequence is TGTGCCAGCAGTGAATACCGGACATCCGGAGGGGCTTTCTTT.

This chain links TRBV13 with TRBJ2-4, with D possibly being TRBD2 (6 bases). In germline, CDR1 is PRHDT, CDR2 FYEKMQ (reference sequence). V lost 5 bases to trimming and J lost 4 bases, with 18 bases between them. The CDR3 is 16 residues long. The CDR3 sequence: CASSGLMRDRKNIQYF. The CDR3 DNA follows: TGTGCCAGCAGCGGACTAATGCGGGACCGTAAAAACATTCAGTACTTC.

The rearrangement joins TRBV9 to TRBJ2-1, with a possible D match to TRBD1 (6 bases). Trimming removed 0 bases from V and 14 bases from J, with 12 bases in between. The CDR3 is 12 residues long. Per the germline V gene, CDR1 is SGDLS and CDR2 is YYNGEE. The CDR3 nucleotides are TGTGCCAGCAGCGTAGGAGGGGGAGAAAAGTTCTTC. This encodes CASSVGGGEKFF. The full variable domain, rest sourced from reference TRBV9 and TRBJ2-1, is DSGVTQTPKHLITATGQRVTLRCSPRSGDLSVYWYQQSLDQGLQFLIQYYNGEERAKGNILERFSAQQFPDLHSELNLSSLELGDSALYFCASSVGGGEKFFGPGTRLTVL.

The chain recombines TRBV6-5 with TRBJ2-2; 7 bases line up with TRBD1. The CDR3 totals 14 residues. Germline-derived CDR1 and CDR2 are MNHEY and SVGAGI. The trim removed 4 bases at V and 7 bases at J, leaving 6 bases unmatched. This CDR3 is CASSLRQGSGELFF. In DNA, the CDR3 is TGTGCCAGCAGTTTAAGACAGGGCAGCGGGGAGCTGTTTTTT.

The chain couples TRBV6-5 to TRBJ2-7, with 7 nucleotides matching TRBD2. Germline assignment: CDR1 MNHEY and CDR2 SVGAGI. Germline trimming cut 7 bases from V and 1 base from J; bases unmatched to any gene: 10. The CDR3 has 15 residues. CDR3 bases: TGTGCCAGCACCCCCCGGGGCGGGGGATCCTACGAGCAGTACTTC. As protein: CASTPRGGGSYEQYF.

V is TRBV7-6 and J is TRBJ2-3; 7 nucleotides agree with TRBD2. The CDR3 is 16 residues long. J gave up 2 bases and V 2 bases, and 7 bases lay outside the gene matches. Germline-derived CDR1 and CDR2 are SGHVS and FNYEAQ. DNA for the CDR3: TGTGCCAGCAGCTTATCAGCGGGGAGTATCACAGATACGCAGTATTTT. Translation gives CASSLSAGSITDTQYF.